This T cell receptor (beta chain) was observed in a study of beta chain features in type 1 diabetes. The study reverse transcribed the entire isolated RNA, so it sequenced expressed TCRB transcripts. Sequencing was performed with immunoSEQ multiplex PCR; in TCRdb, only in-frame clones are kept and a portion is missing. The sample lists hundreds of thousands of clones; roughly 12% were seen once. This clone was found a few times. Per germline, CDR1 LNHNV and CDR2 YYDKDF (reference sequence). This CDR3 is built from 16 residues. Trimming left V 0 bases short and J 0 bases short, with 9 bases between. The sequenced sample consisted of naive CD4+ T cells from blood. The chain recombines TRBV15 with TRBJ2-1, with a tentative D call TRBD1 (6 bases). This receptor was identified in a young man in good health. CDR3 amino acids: CATSREDRSSYNEQFF. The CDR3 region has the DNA TGTGCCACCAGCAGAGAGGACAGAAGCTCCTACAATGAGCAGTTCTTC.